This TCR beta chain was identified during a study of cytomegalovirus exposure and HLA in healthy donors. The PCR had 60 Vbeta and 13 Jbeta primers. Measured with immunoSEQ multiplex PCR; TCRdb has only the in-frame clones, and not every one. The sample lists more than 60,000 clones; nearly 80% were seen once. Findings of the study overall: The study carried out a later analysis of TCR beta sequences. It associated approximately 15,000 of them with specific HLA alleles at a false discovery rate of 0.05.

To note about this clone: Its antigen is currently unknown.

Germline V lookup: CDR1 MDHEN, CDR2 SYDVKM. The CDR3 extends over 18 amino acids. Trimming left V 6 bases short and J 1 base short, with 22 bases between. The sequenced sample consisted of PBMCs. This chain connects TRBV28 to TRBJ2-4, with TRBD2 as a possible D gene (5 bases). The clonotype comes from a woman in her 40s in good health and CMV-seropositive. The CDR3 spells CASRLGGDPGMAKNIQYF. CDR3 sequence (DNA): TGTGCCAGCAGGCTAGGTGGGGATCCGGGGATGGCCAAAAACATTCAGTACTTC. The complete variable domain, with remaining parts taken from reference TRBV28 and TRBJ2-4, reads DVKVTQSSRYLVKRTGEKVFLECVQDMDHENMFWYRQDPGLGLRLIYFSYDVKMKEKGDIPEGYSVSREKKERFSLILESASTNQTSMYLCASRLGGDPGMAKNIQYFGAGTRLSVL.